This T cell receptor beta chain was profiled in a study of blood T cells in healthy people across ages. Study-wide context: About one barcoded beta molecule per two T cells was the capture yield of template switching.

Overall study results and limits: Aged donors had fewer naive CD4+ cells and lower diversity than long-lived donors. It was held that diversity estimates obtained from one million T cells represented underestimates.

Using a J-beta primer mix together with a sample-barcoded 5' primer, a second PCR was run for roughly 7 to 12 cycles. TCRdb fed the 5' RACE reads into MiXCR, producing one record per CDR3 protein. The data contain 650,000 to 700,000 distinct CDR3 sequences, roughly half of them seen just once; the ten biggest clones take up about 14%. Collection of 8.5 to 10 milliliters of peripheral blood was performed for each donor. Germline V gene data show CDR1 as DFQATT and CDR2 as SNEGSKA (reference sequence). The CDR3 is 15 residues long. Trimming left V 6 bases short and J 3 bases short, with 18 bases between. As to this clonotype: Its antigen is still unknown.

The origin of this receptor is a woman of 80 years or more in good health. The chain has TRBV20-1 and TRBJ1-5, with a weak D call TRBD1 (5 bases). Sequenced material: blood. The CDR3 DNA sequence: TGCAGTGCCCATAAGGGGAGGGGCGACAATCAGCCCCAGCATTTT. It translates to CSAHKGRGDNQPQHF.